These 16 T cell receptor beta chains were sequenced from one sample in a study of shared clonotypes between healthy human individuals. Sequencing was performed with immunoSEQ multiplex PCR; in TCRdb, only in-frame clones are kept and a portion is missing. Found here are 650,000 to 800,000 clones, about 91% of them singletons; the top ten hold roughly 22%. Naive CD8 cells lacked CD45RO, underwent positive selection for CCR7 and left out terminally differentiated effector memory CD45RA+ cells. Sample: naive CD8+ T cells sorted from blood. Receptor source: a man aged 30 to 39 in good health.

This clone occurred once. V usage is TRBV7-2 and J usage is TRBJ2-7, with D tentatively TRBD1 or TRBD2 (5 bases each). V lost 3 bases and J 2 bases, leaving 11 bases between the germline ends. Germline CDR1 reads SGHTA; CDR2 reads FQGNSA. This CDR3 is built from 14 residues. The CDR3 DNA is TGTGCCAGCAGCTTTCTGGGGGTAGCCTACGAGCAGTACTTC. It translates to CASSFLGVAYEQYF.

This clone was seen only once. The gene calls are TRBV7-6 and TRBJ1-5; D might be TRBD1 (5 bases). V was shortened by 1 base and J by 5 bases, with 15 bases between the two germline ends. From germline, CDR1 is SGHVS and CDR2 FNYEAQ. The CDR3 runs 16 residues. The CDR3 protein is CASSLDAGGAYQPQHF. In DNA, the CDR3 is TGTGCCAGCAGCTTAGATGCCGGAGGGGCTTATCAGCCCCAGCATTTT.

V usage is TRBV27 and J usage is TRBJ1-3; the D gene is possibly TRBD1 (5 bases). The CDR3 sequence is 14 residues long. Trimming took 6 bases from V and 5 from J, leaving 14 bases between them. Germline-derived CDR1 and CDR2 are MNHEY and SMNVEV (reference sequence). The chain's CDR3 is CASRDTVSRNTIYF. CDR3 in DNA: TGTGCCAGCAGGGACACAGTCAGTCGAAACACCATATATTTT.

Here the CDR3 reads CASSQDPQVGRYEQYF. CDR3 DNA: TGCGCCAGCAGCCAAGATCCCCAGGTGGGGCGCTACGAGCAGTACTTC. The chain recombines TRBV4-3 with TRBJ2-7; D possibly corresponds to TRBD1 (5 bases). Germline CDR1 LGHNA, CDR2 YSLEER. CDR3 length equals 16 residues. Trimming stripped 0 bases from V and 3 bases from J, with 15 bases between.

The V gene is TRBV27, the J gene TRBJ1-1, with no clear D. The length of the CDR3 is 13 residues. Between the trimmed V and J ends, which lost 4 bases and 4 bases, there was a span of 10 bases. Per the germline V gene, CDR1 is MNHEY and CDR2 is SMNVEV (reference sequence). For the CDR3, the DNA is TGTGCCAGCAGTTCCCTCCTAGGCACTGAAGCTTTCTTT. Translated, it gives CASSSLLGTEAFF.

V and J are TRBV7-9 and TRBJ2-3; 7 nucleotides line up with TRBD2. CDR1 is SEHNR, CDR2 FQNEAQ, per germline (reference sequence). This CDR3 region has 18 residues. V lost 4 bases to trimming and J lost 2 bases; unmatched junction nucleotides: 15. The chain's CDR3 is CASSSPPEASGLTDTQYF. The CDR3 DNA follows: TGTGCCAGCAGCTCCCCCCCAGAGGCTAGCGGTCTCACAGATACGCAGTATTTT.

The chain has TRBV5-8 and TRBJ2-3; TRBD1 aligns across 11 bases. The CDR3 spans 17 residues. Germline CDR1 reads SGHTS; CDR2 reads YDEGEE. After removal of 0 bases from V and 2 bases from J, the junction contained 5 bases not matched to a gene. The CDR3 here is CASSLAGTGGYTDTQYF. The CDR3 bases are TGTGCCAGCAGCTTGGCCGGGACAGGGGGTTACACAGATACGCAGTATTTT.

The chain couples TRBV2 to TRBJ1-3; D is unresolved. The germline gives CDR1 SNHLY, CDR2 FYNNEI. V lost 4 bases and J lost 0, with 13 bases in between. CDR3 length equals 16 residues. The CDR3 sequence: CASSGSRANSGNTIYF. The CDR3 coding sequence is TGTGCCAGCAGTGGAAGCCGCGCCAACTCTGGAAACACCATATATTTT.

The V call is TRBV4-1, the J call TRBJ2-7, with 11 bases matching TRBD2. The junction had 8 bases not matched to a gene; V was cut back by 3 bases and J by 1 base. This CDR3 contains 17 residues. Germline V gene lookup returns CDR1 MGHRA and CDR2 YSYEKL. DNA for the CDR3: TGCGCCAGCAGCCACCAATTTTTAGCGGGAGGGTCCTACGAGCAGTACTTC. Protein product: CASSHQFLAGGSYEQYF.

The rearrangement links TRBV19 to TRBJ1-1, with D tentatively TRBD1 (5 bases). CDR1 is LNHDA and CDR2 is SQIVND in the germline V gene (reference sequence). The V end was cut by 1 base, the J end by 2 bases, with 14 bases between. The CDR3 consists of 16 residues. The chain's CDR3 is CASSIGSLRGNTEAFF. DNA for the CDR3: TGTGCCAGTAGTATAGGCTCCCTGAGGGGTAACACTGAAGCTTTCTTT.

The DNA for the CDR3 is TGTGCCAGCAGCCCAGCGGGTCTCAACTACGAGCAGTACTTC. Its protein product is CASSPAGLNYEQYF. The chain uses TRBV7-9 and TRBJ2-7; D is perhaps TRBD2 (6 bases). Germline assignment: CDR1 SEHNR and CDR2 FQNEAQ (reference sequence). The CDR3 spans 14 residues. V was cut by 5 bases and J by 3 bases, with 14 bases left in between.

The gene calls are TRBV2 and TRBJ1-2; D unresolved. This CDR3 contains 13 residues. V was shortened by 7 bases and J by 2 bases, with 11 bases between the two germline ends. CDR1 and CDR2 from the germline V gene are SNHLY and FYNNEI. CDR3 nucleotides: TGTGCCAGCATGGGCAGAGCAAACTATGGCTACACCTTC. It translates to CASMGRANYGYTF.

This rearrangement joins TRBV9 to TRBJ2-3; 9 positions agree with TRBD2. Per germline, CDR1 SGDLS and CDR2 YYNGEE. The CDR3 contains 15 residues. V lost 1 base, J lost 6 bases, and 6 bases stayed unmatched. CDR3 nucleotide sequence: TGTGCCAGCAGCGTAACTAGCGGGTTTTTGGATACGCAGTATTTT. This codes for CASSVTSGFLDTQYF.

CDR3 nucleotide sequence: TGTGCCAGTAGTATAACTAGCGGTTACTCCTACAATGAGCAGTTCTTC. The encoded protein is CASSITSGYSYNEQFF. The chain carries TRBV19 and TRBJ2-1; 8 nucleotides line up with TRBD2. Germline V lookup: CDR1 LNHDA, CDR2 SQIVND (reference sequence). The V and J ends lost 2 bases and 0 bases, in that order; junction bases with no gene match: 3. The CDR3 runs to 16 residues.

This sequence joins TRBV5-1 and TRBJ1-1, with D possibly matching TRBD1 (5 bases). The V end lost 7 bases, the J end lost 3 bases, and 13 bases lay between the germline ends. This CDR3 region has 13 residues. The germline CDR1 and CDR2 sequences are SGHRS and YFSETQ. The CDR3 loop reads CASSGPWDTEAFF. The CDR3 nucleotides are TGCGCCAGCTCGGGACCTTGGGACACTGAAGCTTTCTTT.

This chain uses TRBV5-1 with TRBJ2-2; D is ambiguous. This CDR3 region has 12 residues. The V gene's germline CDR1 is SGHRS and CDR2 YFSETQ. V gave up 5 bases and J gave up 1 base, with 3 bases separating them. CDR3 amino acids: CASRENTGELFF. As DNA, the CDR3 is TGCGCCAGCAGGGAGAACACCGGGGAGCTGTTTTTT. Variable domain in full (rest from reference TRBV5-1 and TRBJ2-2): KAGVTQTPRYLIKTRGQQVTLSCSPISGHRSVSWYQQTPGQGLQFLFEYFSETQRNKGNFPGRFSGRQFSNSRSEMNVSTLELGDSALYLCASRENTGELFFGEGSRLTVL.